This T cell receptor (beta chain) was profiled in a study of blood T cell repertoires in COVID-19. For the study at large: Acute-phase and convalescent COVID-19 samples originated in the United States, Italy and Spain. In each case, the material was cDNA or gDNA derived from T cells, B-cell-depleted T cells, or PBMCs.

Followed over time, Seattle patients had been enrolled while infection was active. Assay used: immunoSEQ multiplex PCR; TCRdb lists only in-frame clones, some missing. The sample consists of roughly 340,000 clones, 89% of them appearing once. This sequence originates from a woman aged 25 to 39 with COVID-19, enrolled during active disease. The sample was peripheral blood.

The CDR3 coding sequence is TGTGCCAGCAGCACGACAGGGTCCTATTCAGATACGCAGTATTTT. Protein product: CASSTTGSYSDTQYF. J is TRBJ2-3 and V is TRBV7-2, with 7 bases identical to TRBD1. Germline assignment: CDR1 SGHTA and CDR2 FQGNSA. The CDR3 is made up of 15 amino acids. Trimming cost V 5 bases and J 4 bases; bases outside gene matches: 9.